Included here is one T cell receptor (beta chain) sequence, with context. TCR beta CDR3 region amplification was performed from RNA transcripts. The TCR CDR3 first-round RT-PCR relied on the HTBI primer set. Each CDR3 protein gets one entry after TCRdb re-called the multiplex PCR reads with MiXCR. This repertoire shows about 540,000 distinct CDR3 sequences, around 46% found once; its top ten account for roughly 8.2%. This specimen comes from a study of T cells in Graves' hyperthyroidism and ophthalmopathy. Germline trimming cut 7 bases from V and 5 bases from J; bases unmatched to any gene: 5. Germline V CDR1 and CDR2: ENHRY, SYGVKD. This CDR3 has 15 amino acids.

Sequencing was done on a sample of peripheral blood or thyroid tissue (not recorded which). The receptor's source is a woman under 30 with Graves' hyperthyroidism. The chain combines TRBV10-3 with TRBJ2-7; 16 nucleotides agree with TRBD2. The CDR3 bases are TGTGCCATCAAGGGGGGGACTAGCGGGAGGGACGAGCAGTACTTC. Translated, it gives CAIKGGTSGRDEQYF.